These T cell receptor beta chains were read from a single sample in a study of blood T cell repertoires in COVID-19. Assay: immunoSEQ multiplex PCR; the TCRdb copy retains only in-frame clones and omits some. The sample lists about 370,000 clones, about 89% occurring once. Sequencing input: peripheral blood. Source of these receptors: a woman in her twenties or thirties with COVID-19, enrolled during active disease. The CDR3 runs from the conserved cysteine through the conserved F or W.

length	V	J	CDR3
14	TRBV19	TRBJ1-6	CASSTTGVGSPLHF
14	TRBV19	TRBJ1-4	CASTPQGARGKLFF
14	TRBV28	TRBJ2-7	CASSPLGGPYEQYF
14	TRBV27	TRBJ1-1	CASSLPGRNTEAFF
14	TRBV2	TRBJ1-5	CASSPDRGNQPQHF
14	TRBV30	TRBJ1-2	CAWSPGGHVYGYTF
15	TRBV4-1	TRBJ2-1	CASSQYSSSYNEQFF
13	TRBV30	TRBJ1-2	CAFVGDRGWGYTF
15	TRBV5-4	TRBJ1-2	CASSLRGESNYGYTF
11	TRBV28	TRBJ1-4	CASSLGGKLFF
14	TRBV9	TRBJ1-6	CASSVKGGNSPLHF
16	TRBV3-1/TRBV3-2	TRBJ2-3	CASSRGLAGATDTQYF
15	TRBV28	TRBJ2-3	CASSLGQGKTDTQYF
14	TRBV12-5	TRBJ2-1	CASGLGQGADEQFF
13	TRBV6-6	TRBJ1-2	CASSYTDSYGYTF
15	TRBV28	TRBJ2-2	CASSPVHRDTGELFF
18	TRBV18	TRBJ2-1	CASSLKRDRGKAYNEQFF
18	TRBV24-1	TRBJ2-1	CATSDLSTSGTSYNEQFF
17	TRBV9	TRBJ2-4	CASSVDPQQGAKNIQYF
11	TRBV19	TRBJ2-1	CASSKGDEQFF
12	TRBV5-4	TRBJ2-5	CASKSTGGPQYF
14	TRBV28	TRBJ2-7	CASRGQRRLDGQYF
15	TRBV6-5	TRBJ2-1	CASSPGLPSGNEQFF
12	TRBV7-9	TRBJ1-4	CASSFRGEKLFF
16	TRBV4-1	TRBJ2-1	CASSQGLAPSYNEQFF
15	TRBV28	TRBJ2-5	CASSPLSSGQETQYF
14	TRBV3-1/TRBV3-2	TRBJ2-3	CASSQGTATDTQYF
14	TRBV7-6	TRBJ1-3	CASSPGQGRNTIYF
17	TRBV7-9	TRBJ2-1	CASSSLIAGLSYNEQFF
13	TRBV2	TRBJ2-1	CASSGDPLAGAFF
14	TRBV30	TRBJ1-4	CAWSGASTNEKLFF
13	TRBV27	TRBJ2-1	CASSLSESNEQFF
15	TRBV5-4	TRBJ1-4	CASSFGGQGGEKLFF
16	TRBV9	TRBJ1-2	CASSVFMIGENYGYTF
18	TRBV5-3	TRBJ2-7	CARSARGCSTEGPYEQYF
13	TRBV30	TRBJ2-3	CAWLGQNTDTQYF
14	TRBV30	TRBJ2-7	CAWSVGRGPYEQYF
15	TRBV30	TRBJ1-1	CAWYRRGQRNTEAFF
14	TRBV5-1	TRBJ2-7	CASKSGSGAYEQYF
12	TRBV4-1	TRBJ1-2	CASRPLGGGYTF
13	TRBV5-6	TRBJ1-1	CASSFQGGTEAFF
15	TRBV5-1	TRBJ2-7	CASSLASGDTYEQYF
15	TRBV7-9	TRBJ1-6	CASSARQGTNSPLHF
15	TRBV5-1	TRBJ2-1	CASSLVGSSYNEQFF
14	TRBV7-6	TRBJ2-7	CASSEGTSGSEQYF
16	TRBV7-9	TRBJ2-7	CASSSIQGGEGYEQYF
14	TRBV7-3	TRBJ2-1	CASSRAGRGDEQFF
17	TRBV14	TRBJ2-3	CASSQVGGATTTDTQYF
15	TRBV5-1	TRBJ2-2	CASSKGTGGAGELFF
16	TRBV6-6	TRBJ2-4	CASSYPEGSAKNIQYF
14	TRBV27	TRBJ2-7	CASSVAGGRSEQYF
15	TRBV5-1	TRBJ2-7	CASSSRGTGSYEQYF
13	TRBV29-1	TRBJ1-2	CALSPGQGYGYTF